The clone carrying this T cell receptor (beta chain) has just one count. The record originates from a study of T cell responses to AZD1222 COVID-19 vaccine. The method was immunoSEQ multiplex PCR; TCRdb's version includes in-frame clones alone and lacks a portion of them. The table records roughly 100,000 clones, over 85% of them present only once. CDR1 and CDR2 from the germline V gene are SGDLS and YYNGEE. The germline V and J ends were trimmed by 0 bases and 0 bases, with 6 bases remaining between them. This CDR3 is 14 amino acids long. The specimen was peripheral blood, collected on day 0 of AZD1222 vaccination. The clonotype was recovered from an adult in good health. This chain joins TRBV9 and TRBJ1-1; D remains ambiguous. The CDR3 nucleotides read TGTGCCAGCAGCGTAGTACCCATGAACACTGAAGCTTTCTTT. Encoded protein: CASSVVPMNTEAFF.